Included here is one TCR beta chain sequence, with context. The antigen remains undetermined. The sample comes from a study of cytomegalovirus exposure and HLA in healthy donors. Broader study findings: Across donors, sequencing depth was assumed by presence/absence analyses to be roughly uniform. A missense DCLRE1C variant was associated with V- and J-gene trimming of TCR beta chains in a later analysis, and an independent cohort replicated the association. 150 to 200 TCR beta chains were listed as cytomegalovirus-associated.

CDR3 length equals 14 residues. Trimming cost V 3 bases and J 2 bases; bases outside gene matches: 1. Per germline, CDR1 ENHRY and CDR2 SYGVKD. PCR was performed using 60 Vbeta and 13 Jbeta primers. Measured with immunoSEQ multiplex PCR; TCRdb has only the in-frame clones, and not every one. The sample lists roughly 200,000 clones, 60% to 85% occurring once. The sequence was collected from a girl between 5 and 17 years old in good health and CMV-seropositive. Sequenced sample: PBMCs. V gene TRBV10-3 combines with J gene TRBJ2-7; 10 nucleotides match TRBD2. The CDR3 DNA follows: TGTGCCATCAGTGACCTAGCGGGGGCCTACGAGCAGTACTTC. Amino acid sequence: CAISDLAGAYEQYF.